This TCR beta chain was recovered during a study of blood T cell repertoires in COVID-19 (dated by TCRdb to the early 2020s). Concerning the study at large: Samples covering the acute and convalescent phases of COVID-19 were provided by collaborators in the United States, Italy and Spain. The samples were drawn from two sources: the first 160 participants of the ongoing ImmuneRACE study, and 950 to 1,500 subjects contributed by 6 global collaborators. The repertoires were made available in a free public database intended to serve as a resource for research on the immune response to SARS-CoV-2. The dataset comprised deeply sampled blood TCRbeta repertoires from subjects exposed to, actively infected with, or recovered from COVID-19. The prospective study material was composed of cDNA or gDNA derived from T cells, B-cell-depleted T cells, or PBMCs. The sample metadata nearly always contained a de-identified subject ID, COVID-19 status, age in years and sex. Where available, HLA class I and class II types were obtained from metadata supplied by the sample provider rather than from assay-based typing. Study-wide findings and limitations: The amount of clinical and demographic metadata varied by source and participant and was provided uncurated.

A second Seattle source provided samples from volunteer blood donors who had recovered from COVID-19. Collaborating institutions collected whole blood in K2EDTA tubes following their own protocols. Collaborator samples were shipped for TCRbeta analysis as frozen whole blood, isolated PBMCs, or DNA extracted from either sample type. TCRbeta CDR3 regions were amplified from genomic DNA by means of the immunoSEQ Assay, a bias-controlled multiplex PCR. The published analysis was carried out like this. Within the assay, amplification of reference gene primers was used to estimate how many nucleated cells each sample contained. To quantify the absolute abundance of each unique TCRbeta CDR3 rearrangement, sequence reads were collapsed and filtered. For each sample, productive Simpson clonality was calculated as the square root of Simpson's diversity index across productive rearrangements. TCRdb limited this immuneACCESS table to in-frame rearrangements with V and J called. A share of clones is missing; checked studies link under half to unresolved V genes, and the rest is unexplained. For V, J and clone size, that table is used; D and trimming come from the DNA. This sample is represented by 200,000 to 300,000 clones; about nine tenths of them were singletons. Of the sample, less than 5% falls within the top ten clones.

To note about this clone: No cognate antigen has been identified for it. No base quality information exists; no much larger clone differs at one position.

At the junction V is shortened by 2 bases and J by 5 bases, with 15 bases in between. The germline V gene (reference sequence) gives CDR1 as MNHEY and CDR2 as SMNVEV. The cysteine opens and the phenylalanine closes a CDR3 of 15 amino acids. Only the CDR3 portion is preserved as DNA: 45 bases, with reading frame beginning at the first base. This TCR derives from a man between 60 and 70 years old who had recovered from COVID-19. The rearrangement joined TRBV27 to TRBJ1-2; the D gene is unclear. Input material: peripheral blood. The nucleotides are TGTGCCAGCAGTTTACTCCGGGAGGGAATGTATGGCTACACCTTC. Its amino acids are CASSLLREGMYGYTF.